This record covers a single TCR beta chain. As yet, its antigen is unknown. This may arise from a read error, as a much more abundant clone is one base away. Germline loops: CDR1 LGHNA, CDR2 YNFKEQ. This CDR3 spans 14 amino acids. The sample comes from a study of blood T cells in healthy people across ages. PCR was performed a second time for roughly 6 to 12 cycles using a sample-barcoded 5' primer and a J-beta primer mix. Each CDR3 protein is one row after TCRdb ran MiXCR on the 5' RACE reads. The sample yields about 1.1 million distinct CDR3 sequences, around two fifths seen once. Study outcomes and limitations: Aged donors had fewer naive CD4+ cells and lower diversity than long-lived donors. Among T cells, TCR beta diversity per million cells dropped roughly linearly as age rose.

The sample comprised blood. The clonotype originates from a man between 18 and 29 years old in good health. The rearrangement joins TRBV4-2 to TRBJ2-3; a possible D gene is TRBD2 (5 bases). The CDR3 spells CASSQDEGTDTLYF. Written as DNA, the CDR3 is TGTGCCAGCAGCCAAGATGAGGGCACAGATACGCTGTATTTT.